These T cell receptor beta chains were read from a single sample in a study of cytomegalovirus exposure and HLA in healthy donors. Libraries were prepared by immunoSEQ multiplex PCR; TCRdb keeps only in-frame clonotypes and omits some of them. The data show about 150,000 clones, approximately 82% seen once. The specimen sequenced was PBMCs. These receptors originate from a man between 25 and 39 years old in good health and CMV-seropositive. CDR3s leave out the opening cysteine and the closing phenylalanine or tryptophan. Not all rows give a size; the values are once, few, many and, for expanded clones, a class.

J,size,V,CDR3
TRBJ2-7,-,TRBV2,ASDAQGVYEQY
TRBJ1-1,-,TRBV6-5,ASSSGWGPNTEAF
TRBJ2-2,-,TRBV6-6,ASSYTAGGELF
TRBJ1-4,once,TRBV28,ASSNLMGQGAEKLF
TRBJ1-4,-,TRBV28,ASSFLDEKLF
TRBJ2-1,-,TRBV30,AWSSWDRGPNEQF
TRBJ2-2,-,TRBV7-2,ASSLPRGYTGELF
TRBJ1-1,-,TRBV15,ATSRYSGNTEAF
TRBJ2-1,-,TRBV5-6,ASSRRLTSGNYNEQF
TRBJ2-2,-,TRBV6-1,ANSPTSGTGELF
TRBJ2-2,-,TRBV6-5,ASTLTSFAGELF
TRBJ1-1,-,TRBV6-1,ASSEARGPTIDSF
TRBJ1-1,-,TRBV9,ASSVSREGDTEAF
TRBJ1-3,-,TRBV2,ASSESGGWGGNTIY
TRBJ1-1,-,TRBV2,ASSLHRDRAAEAF
TRBJ2-5,-,TRBV9,ASSAPGKETQY
TRBJ2-2,-,TRBV4-2,ASSQEQGLGGELF
TRBJ2-5,once,TRBV5-1,ASSPGTSGAPMQETQY
TRBJ2-1,-,TRBV19,ASSIWATSGAYNEQF
TRBJ2-7,-,TRBV19,ASSMPGYEQY
TRBJ2-5,-,TRBV7-8,ASSYRTSGQETQY
TRBJ2-1,-,TRBV4-2,ASSQERLAGYNEQF
TRBJ1-1,-,TRBV19,ASREGGENTEAF
TRBJ2-1,-,TRBV5-6,ASSSGVGSYNEQF
TRBJ2-1,-,TRBV4-2,ASSHGTSGTPNEQF
TRBJ1-1,-,TRBV19,ASNPPGRGTNTEAF
TRBJ2-7,-,TRBV29-1,SVGWGLEQY
TRBJ2-1,-,TRBV9,ASSRTSETYNEQF
TRBJ2-3,-,TRBV7-3,ASSSASGASTDTQY
TRBJ1-1,-,TRBV5-6,ASSRYWTVPNTEAF
TRBJ2-7,-,TRBV6-1,ASSEVTGGGYEQY
TRBJ1-1,-,TRBV5-1,ASSLGTVMNTEAF
TRBJ2-7,few,TRBV30,AWSSGPIYEQY
TRBJ2-7,-,TRBV4-1,ASSLKGDFSYEQY
TRBJ1-2,-,TRBV7-2,ASSTRGQGAYGYT
TRBJ2-3,-,TRBV5-4,ASSGGLSDTQY
TRBJ2-1,once,TRBV5-1,ASSLGHSAYNEQF
TRBJ2-1,-,TRBV10-2,ASSPNNEQF
TRBJ2-7,-,TRBV5-4,ASSPRGSRYEQY
TRBJ1-3,-,TRBV5-6,ASSTGGRGNTIY
TRBJ1-2,once,TRBV6-1,ASSEAQGLNYGYT
TRBJ1-2,-,TRBV2,ASNQGDYT
TRBJ1-1,-,TRBV7-3,ASSPAAGETEAF
TRBJ2-1,-,TRBV9,ASSANLAGGNEQF
TRBJ2-7,-,TRBV18,ASSPYGGSDEQY
TRBJ2-5,-,TRBV12-5,ASGLYLGTPQETQY
TRBJ2-1,-,TRBV7-6,ASSLIVSNEQF
TRBJ2-7,-,TRBV7-2,ASTHREASGSYEQY
TRBJ2-4,-,TRBV5-4,ASGVGRGKNIQY
TRBJ1-2,few,TRBV19,ASRTGNYGYT
TRBJ2-1,-,TRBV29-1,SSTPSGPNEQF
TRBJ2-1,-,TRBV19,AAVGGSYNEQF
TRBJ2-1,-,TRBV5-1,ASSLTSGAYNEQF
TRBJ2-5,-,TRBV9,ASSGDRGRRETQY
TRBJ2-3,-,TRBV5-1,ASSLATSDDTQY
TRBJ1-4,-,TRBV20-1,SARAGKELF
TRBJ1-6,-,TRBV13,ASTVGGGDSPLH
TRBJ2-2,-,TRBV5-1,ASSLTGILNTGELF
TRBJ1-1,-,TRBV30,AWSPTGNTEAF